The sequence of this T cell receptor (beta chain) was determined in a study of identical twins. Using its own MiXCR run on the 5' RACE reads, TCRdb lists one record per CDR3 protein. The sample has 650,000 to 800,000 distinct CDR3 sequences, 8.6% seen once. This clonotype has more than one count but fewer than ten. Its antigen is still unknown. The CDR3 covers 17 residues. Notes on the study in general: Researchers caution that invariant MAIT and iNKT cells could partly confound zero-insertion analyses.

The sample was also linked to a second study, of yellow fever vaccine responses in identical twins.

The V call is TRBV21-1, the J call TRBJ2-5; the tabulated D call, TRBD1, remains unverified against the DNA. TRBV21-1 is termed a pseudogene. The origin of this receptor is a young woman in good health. The sequenced sample was PBMCs. CDR3 DNA sequence: TGTGCCAGCAGCAAACCACCTCGGGACAGGGGACAAGAGACCCAGTACTTC. Protein sequence: CASSKPPRDRGQETQYF.